This TCR beta chain is drawn from a study of metastatic and nonmetastatic thyroid tumors. As for the study in general: Comparison of repertoires was carried out across blood and tumor or nodule tissue from malignant and benign thyroid patients.

All patients were untreated before thyroid surgery. Methods used by the authors: The study built a papillary thyroid cancer distant-metastasis classifier from CDR3 differences across clinicopathological groups. TCRdb reanalyzed the PCR reads with MiXCR. TCRdb, not the authors, supplied the V and J calls. Among about 15,000 clones listed, 30% to 35% were seen once. Overall study findings and caveats: Within blood and tumor, benign nodules reportedly had significantly lower TCR beta diversity than malignant thyroid tumors did.

The V segment lost 0 bases and the J segment 5 bases; nucleotides outside the gene matches: 7. Germline CDR1 reads GTSNPN; CDR2 reads SVGIG (reference sequence). The CDR3 is 14 amino acids. This clone occurred a few times. Its antigen is unidentified. Sequences were obtained from tumor tissue. V is TRBV30 and J is TRBJ2-7, with TRBD2 identical over 7 bases. The clonotype originates from a female donor with papillary thyroid cancer or a benign thyroid nodule (not recorded which). Some clones in this sample may be carry-over from other donors' samples. The CDR3 nucleotides read TGTGCCTGGAGTGTAGAGCCTAGCGGCCACGAGCAGTACTTC. Translated: CAWSVEPSGHEQYF. Full variable domain (outside the CDR3, taken from reference TRBV30 and TRBJ2-7): SQTIHQWPATLVQPVGSPLSLECTVEGTSNPNLYWYRQAAGRGLQLLFYSVGIGQISSEVPQNLSASRPQDRQFILSSKKLLLSDSGFYLCAWSVEPSGHEQYFGPGTRLTVT.